Presented here are 15 T cell receptor beta chains from one specimen sequenced in a study of T-cell reconstitution after alpha-beta-depleted transplantation in children. TCRbeta library construction was performed incorporating unique molecular identifiers. In TCRdb, the PCR reads were re-called with MiXCR into one record per CDR3 protein. The top ten clones hold less than 60% of a sample with 60,000 to 100,000 distinct CDR3 sequences, over 15% of them seen once. The material sequenced was PBMCs, mostly from graft donor cells, taken 360 days after TCRalphabeta/CD19-depleted stem cell transplant. The source of these receptors is a male patient between 2 and 10 years old who had a stem cell transplant for acute lymphoblastic leukemia, so the T cells may come from the graft donor.

This sequence joins TRBV20-1 and TRBJ2-1, with D possibly being TRBD1 (6 bases). This CDR3 is built from 15 residues. Germline CDR1 reads DFQATT; CDR2 reads SNEGSKA (reference sequence). Trimming pared 3 bases from V and 0 bases from J, leaving 12 bases between. Here the CDR3 reads CSARTTGNSYNEQFF. In nucleotides, the CDR3 is TGCAGTGCTAGGACTACAGGGAACTCCTACAATGAGCAGTTCTTC.

As for this clonotype: The junction departs from germline at one end; a sequencing error may be responsible. This chain links TRBV5-6 with TRBJ2-7, with D tentatively TRBD1 (6 bases). Germline lookup yields CDR1 SGHDT and CDR2 YYEEEE. CDR3 length: 15 residues. The CDR3 DNA sequence: TGTGCCATCAGCCCCGGGGACAAGAGCTCCTACGAGCAGTACTTC. This sequence encodes CAISPGDKSSYEQYF.

V is TRBV20-1 and J is TRBJ2-1; 9 nucleotides match TRBD2. This CDR3 comprises 14 residues. The germline V gene encodes CDR1 DFQATT and CDR2 SNEGSKA (reference sequence). Trimming removed 4 bases from V and 4 bases from J; junction bases left unmatched: 5. The CDR3 nucleotides read TGCAGTGCTATTAGCGGGAGTCGGTACAATGAGCAGTTCTTC. It encodes CSAISGSRYNEQFF.

This clonotype was seen more than once but under ten times. This chain joins TRBV7-9 and TRBJ2-2, with no clear D. Germline CDR1 SEHNR, CDR2 FQNEAQ (reference sequence). This CDR3 has 15 residues. Trimming stripped 5 bases from V and 1 base from J, with 11 bases between. The CDR3 protein is CASSRQGQNTGELFF. CDR3 bases: TGTGCCAGCAGCAGACAAGGTCAGAACACCGGGGAGCTGTTTTTT.

J is TRBJ2-5 and V is TRBV7-9, with 7 bases that match TRBD1. This CDR3 has 15 residues. Trimming at V came to 6 bases and at J to 3 bases, leaving 10 bases not matched to a gene. Germline V gives CDR1 SEHNR, CDR2 FQNEAQ (reference sequence). The CDR3 nucleotides read TGTGCCAGCAGTTTACCGTTCGGGACAGAAGAGACCCAGTACTTC. Its translation: CASSLPFGTEETQYF. Variable domain in full (rest from reference TRBV7-9 and TRBJ2-5): DTGVSQNPRHKITKRGQNVTFRCDPISEHNRLYWYRQTLGQGPEFLTYFQNEAQLEKSRLLSDRFSAERPKGSFSTLEIQRTEQGDSAMYLCASSLPFGTEETQYFGPGTRLLVL.

This clonotype turned up a few times. The chain is built from TRBV5-1 and TRBJ2-5; D is undetermined. This CDR3 spans 16 amino acids. V was shortened by 0 bases and J by 2 bases, with 14 bases between the two germline ends. Germline V lookup: CDR1 SGHRS, CDR2 YFSETQ. The CDR3 here is CASSLGTSATQETQYF. The CDR3 coding sequence is TGCGCCAGCAGCTTGGGGACCTCAGCTACGCAAGAGACCCAGTACTTC.

The rearrangement uses TRBV7-9 and TRBJ2-5; D is possibly TRBD2 (5 bases). This CDR3 has 17 residues. Germline V gene lookup returns CDR1 SEHNR and CDR2 FQNEAQ (reference sequence). Trimming pared 4 bases from V and 0 bases from J, leaving 18 bases between. Written as DNA, the CDR3 is TGTGCCAGCAGCTCCCTCGGTGGGCTAGCAGACCAAGAGACCCAGTACTTC. Translation gives CASSSLGGLADQETQYF.

This rearrangement joins TRBV29-1 to TRBJ2-5; a weak D match, TRBD2 (5 bases). This CDR3 has 12 residues. In germline, CDR1 is SQVTM, CDR2 ANQGSEA. Trimming cost V 3 bases and J 3 bases, with 8 bases left between them. CDR3 DNA sequence: TGCAGCGTTGATTTCGGGAAAGAGACCCAGTACTTC. Protein sequence: CSVDFGKETQYF.

The chain carries TRBV7-8 and TRBJ1-4, with 7 bases identical to TRBD1. CDR1 SGHVS and CDR2 FQNEAQ come from the germline V gene. V lost 5 bases to trimming and J lost 14 bases; unmatched junction nucleotides: 17. This CDR3 region has 15 residues. The CDR3 sequence is CASSPSRDRPPQLFF. The CDR3 DNA is TGTGCCAGCAGCCCAAGCCGGGACAGACCGCCGCAGCTGTTTTTT.

The chain employs TRBV3-1 and TRBJ2-7; D may be TRBD1 or TRBD2 (5 bases each). This CDR3 spans 14 amino acids. V was clipped by 2 bases and J by 1 base, with 9 bases between them. The V gene's germline CDR1 is LGHDT and CDR2 YNNKEL (reference sequence). The CDR3 DNA reads TGTGCCAGCAGCCAAAGGGGAGAATCCTACGAGCAGTACTTC. Residues: CASSQRGESYEQYF.

In its sample, this clonotype was seen many times. The J gene is TRBJ2-4, the V gene TRBV12-5; 10 bases map to TRBD1. V trimming: 5 bases; J trimming: 8 bases; junction bases outside the gene matches: 6. The germline V gene encodes CDR1 LGHNT and CDR2 FRNRAP. The CDR3 spans 14 residues. This CDR3 is CASGPGQGRDIQYF. The CDR3 DNA reads as TGTGCTAGTGGTCCGGGACAGGGGAGAGACATTCAGTACTTC.

This clonotype was seen more than once but under ten times. CDR3 nucleotide sequence: TGTGCCAGCAGCCGGGGTAGCGGGGACACAGATACGCAGTATTTT. Translation gives CASSRGSGDTDTQYF. The genes are TRBV7-2 and TRBJ2-3; 8 bases agree with TRBD2. This CDR3 is 15 amino acids long. The V gene's germline CDR1 is SGHTA and CDR2 FQGNSA. The ends lost 5 bases at V and 2 bases at J; junction bases unmatched: 6. Based on the CDR3 plus reference TRBV7-2 and TRBJ2-3, the full variable domain is GAGVSQSPSNKVTEKGKDVELRCDPISGHTALYWYRQSLGQGLEFLIYFQGNSAPDKSGLPSDRFSAERTGGSVSTLTIQRTQQEDSAVYLCASSRGSGDTDTQYFGPGTRLTVL.

This clonotype was detected only a few times. The rearrangement links TRBV12-3 or TRBV12-4 to TRBJ1-5; no definite D call. Trimming took off 6 bases at V and 5 bases at J, with 8 bases between the two ends. CDR3 length equals 12 residues. The CDR3 DNA reads as TGTGCCAGCAGATGGCATTATCAGCCCCAGCATTTT. Its translation is CASRWHYQPQHF.

V and J are TRBV6-1 and TRBJ2-5, with 9 bases aligning to TRBD1. J lost 0 bases, V lost 6 bases, and 5 bases had no gene match. From germline, CDR1 is MNHNS and CDR2 SASEGT. The CDR3 totals 15 residues. CDR3 in amino acids: CASRWDRAYQETQYF. The CDR3 region has the DNA TGTGCCAGCAGATGGGACAGGGCGTACCAAGAGACCCAGTACTTC.

J is TRBJ1-1 and V is TRBV20-1; D remains unclear. Trimming stripped 1 base from V and 5 bases from J, with 14 bases between. The germline V gene has CDR1 DFQATT and CDR2 SNEGSKA (reference sequence). The CDR3 runs to 14 residues. The CDR3 spells CSARALWRVTEAFF. The CDR3 nucleotides read TGCAGTGCTAGAGCACTCTGGAGGGTGACTGAAGCTTTCTTT.